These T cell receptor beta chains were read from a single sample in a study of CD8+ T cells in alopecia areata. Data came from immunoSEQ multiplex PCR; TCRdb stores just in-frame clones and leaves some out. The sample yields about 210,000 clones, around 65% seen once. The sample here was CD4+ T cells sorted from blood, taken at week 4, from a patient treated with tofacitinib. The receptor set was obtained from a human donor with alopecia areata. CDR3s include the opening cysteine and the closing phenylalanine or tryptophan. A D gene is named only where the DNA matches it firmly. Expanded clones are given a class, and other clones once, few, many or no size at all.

TGTGCCAGCACGGGCCTTGGGGGGGCGAACACCGGGGAGCTGTTTTTT | CASTGLGGANTGELFF | 16 | TRBV6-6 | TRBD2 | . | TRBJ2-2
TGTGCCAGCAGCTTATGGACTAGCGGATACTCCTACAATGAGCAGTTCTTC | CASSLWTSGYSYNEQFF | 17 | TRBV7-9 | TRBD2 | . | TRBJ2-1
TGTGCCAGCAGCCAAGAAGGGCCGCAGGGCAATGGCTACACCTTC | CASSQEGPQGNGYTF | 15 | TRBV4-2 | . | . | TRBJ1-2
TGCGCCAGCAGCGGGACAGGGTCCTACAATGAGCAGTTCTTC | CASSGTGSYNEQFF | 14 | TRBV5-1 | TRBD1 | . | TRBJ2-1
TGTGCCAGCTCGCCCGGACAGGATAGCAATCAGCCCCAGCATTTT | CASSPGQDSNQPQHF | 15 | TRBV18 | TRBD1 | . | TRBJ1-5
TGCGCCAGCAGCTGGGGACTAGCGGTGGACAATGAGCAGTTCTTC | CASSWGLAVDNEQFF | 15 | TRBV5-1 | TRBD2 | . | TRBJ2-1
TGTGCTAGCAGCCGAGGAGGGGCGGGGGCCCAAGAGACCCAGTACTTC | CASSRGGAGAQETQYF | 16 | TRBV7-7 | . | few | TRBJ2-5
TGTGCCAGTAGTATGGCCAAAAACATTCAGTACTTC | CASSMAKNIQYF | 12 | TRBV19 | . | . | TRBJ2-4
TGTGCCACCAGCAGAGCAGCGGGGAACTATGGCTACACCTTC | CATSRAAGNYGYTF | 14 | TRBV15 | . | . | TRBJ1-2
TGTGCCAGCAGCCGGCAAGAGACCCAGTACTTC | CASSRQETQYF | 11 | TRBV7-2 | . | . | TRBJ2-5
TGTGCCAGCAGTCGCAGAGGGGCCAATGAGCAGTTCTTC | CASSRRGANEQFF | 13 | TRBV6-5 | . | . | TRBJ2-1
TGCAGCGCTACCGGGACCCTACCCACCGGGGAGCTGTTTTTT | CSATGTLPTGELFF | 14 | TRBV29-1 | . | once | TRBJ2-2
TGTGCCACCAGGGGACTGCCGAGCTCCTACGAGCAGTACTTC | CATRGLPSSYEQYF | 14 | TRBV6-5 | . | . | TRBJ2-7
TGCAGCGTCGCGTTTGGGACAGGGGGCTACGAGCAGTACTTC | CSVAFGTGGYEQYF | 14 | TRBV29-1 | TRBD1 | few | TRBJ2-7
TGTGCCATCAAGTCGCAGAACCAAGAGACCCAGTACTTC | CAIKSQNQETQYF | 13 | TRBV10-3 | . | few | TRBJ2-5
TGTGCCAGTAGTCCGGACAGGACGGGCGACACTGAAGCTTTCTTT | CASSPDRTGDTEAFF | 15 | TRBV19 | TRBD1 | . | TRBJ1-1
TGTGCCAGCAGTCCCTCGGACAGCTTCTATGGCTACACCTTC | CASSPSDSFYGYTF | 14 | TRBV27 | . | . | TRBJ1-2
TGTGCCAGCACCGAGGACATGAACACTGAAGCTTTCTTT | CASTEDMNTEAFF | 13 | TRBV7-9 | . | . | TRBJ1-1
TGTGCCAGCAGTTCAGTGGGGGACCGGGACGGTAACTATGGCTACACCTTC | CASSSVGDRDGNYGYTF | 17 | TRBV27 | . | once | TRBJ1-2
TGTGCCAGCTCTCAAGCGGGACAGGGGGGCCTTGGCTACACCTTC | CASSQAGQGGLGYTF | 15 | TRBV6-5 | TRBD1 | few | TRBJ1-2
TGTGCCAGCAGCTCGATTCGACGAAATGAGCAGTTCTTC | CASSSIRRNEQFF | 13 | TRBV11-2 | . | . | TRBJ2-1
TGTGCCAGCGGCCAGGGGGCAGACTATGGCTACACCTTC | CASGQGADYGYTF | 13 | TRBV6-6 | TRBD1 | . | TRBJ1-2
TGTGCCAGCAGTCTAACCGGGATCGGGAACACCGGGGAGCTGTTTTTT | CASSLTGIGNTGELFF | 16 | TRBV2 | . | . | TRBJ2-2
TGCAGCGTTGACGGGCACGCGGGCTATGGCTACACCTTC | CSVDGHAGYGYTF | 13 | TRBV29-1 | . | . | TRBJ1-2
TGTGCCAGCAGCTCTGGACTAGCGGGGGGCCCATGGAAGTTCTTC | CASSSGLAGGPWKFF | 15 | TRBV7-2 | TRBD2 | . | TRBJ2-1
TGTGCCAGCAGCGGGATGAACACTGAAGCTTTCTTT | CASSGMNTEAFF | 12 | TRBV9 | . | . | TRBJ1-1
TGCGCCAGCAGCCAGACATCTACGGACAGGGGCCAAGAGACCCAGTACTTC | CASSQTSTDRGQETQYF | 17 | TRBV7-2 | TRBD1 | once | TRBJ2-5
TGTGCCATCAGCGACAGGCTTAATTCACCCCTCCACTTT | CAISDRLNSPLHF | 13 | TRBV10-3 | . | . | TRBJ1-6
TGTGCCAGCAGCTTGTCGGGGGCGCAGTACTTC | CASSLSGAQYF | 11 | TRBV5-6 | . | few | TRBJ2-7
TGTGCCAGCAGCTTAGAGGCGGGCCGGGCGGCACGTATCTTC | CASSLEAGRAARIF | 14 | TRBV7-9 | . | . | TRBJ2-1
TGTGCCAGCAGTTACTCAATGGGGGAAGCTTTCTTT | CASSYSMGEAFF | 12 | TRBV6-5 | . | . | TRBJ1-1
TGTGCCAGCAGTGTGTGGGGGAACACTGAAGCTTTCTTT | CASSVWGNTEAFF | 13 | TRBV2 | . | . | TRBJ1-1
TGCGCCAGCAGCTCGGGGGTTAGAGGCTCTGGGGCCAACGTCCTGACTTTC | CASSSGVRGSGANVLTF | 17 | TRBV5-1 | . | . | TRBJ2-6
TGTGCCAGCAGTGGGGCGGGTACAGATACGCAGTATTTT | CASSGAGTDTQYF | 13 | TRBV2 | . | . | TRBJ2-3
TGTGCCAGCAGCTCCACTTTTCAGGGGGCAGCTTTCTTT | CASSSTFQGAAFF | 13 | TRBV11-2 | TRBD1 | few | TRBJ1-1
TGCGCCAGCAGTGGGTACTCTGGAAACACCATATATTTT | CASSGYSGNTIYF | 13 | TRBV5-1 | . | . | TRBJ1-3
TGTGCCAGCAGGAACAGGGGCGGGCCTGAAGCTTTCTTT | CASRNRGGPEAFF | 13 | TRBV6-5 | TRBD1 | . | TRBJ1-1
TGTGCCACCAGCAGAGGCAGGGAGAACATTCAGTACTTC | CATSRGRENIQYF | 13 | TRBV15 | . | few | TRBJ2-4
TGTGCCTGGAGTTCAGGGGGTTGGAATCAGCCCCAGCATTTT | CAWSSGGWNQPQHF | 14 | TRBV30 | TRBD1 | . | TRBJ1-5
TGTGCCAGCAGCTTTGACTATAGGGAGCAGTTCTTC | CASSFDYREQFF | 12 | TRBV7-9 | . | many | TRBJ2-1
TGTGCCTGTAAAGGTGCTTCGGGACTTAGTGGTGAGCAGTTCTTC | CACKGASGLSGEQFF | 15 | TRBV30 | . | . | TRBJ2-1
TGCAGCGGTGGGACACCGAACACCGGGGAGCTGTTTTTT | CSGGTPNTGELFF | 13 | TRBV29-1 | . | . | TRBJ2-2
TGTGCCAGCAGTTACCCGGGTGCAAGGGAGGCTTTCTTT | CASSYPGAREAFF | 13 | TRBV6-5 | . | . | TRBJ1-1
TGTGCCAGCTCACCACCAGGATACTCTGGGGCCAACGTCCTGACTTTC | CASSPPGYSGANVLTF | 16 | TRBV18 | . | many | TRBJ2-6
TGTGCCAGCAGTATGCAGGGTAGCACAGATACGCAGTATTTT | CASSMQGSTDTQYF | 14 | TRBV2 | . | . | TRBJ2-3
TGTGCCATCGGGACAGGGGGGGATCAGCCCCAGCATTTT | CAIGTGGDQPQHF | 13 | TRBV6-6 | TRBD1 | . | TRBJ1-5
TGTGCCAGCAGTTACTCGCTAGGAGCCAAAAACATTCAGTACTTC | CASSYSLGAKNIQYF | 15 | TRBV6-7 | . | . | TRBJ2-4
TGTGCCAGCAGAGAGGGATCTAGCACAGATACGCAGTATTTT | CASREGSSTDTQYF | 14 | TRBV6-5 | . | once | TRBJ2-3
TGTGCCACCGCTCGGGAGAGTCAGGGCTATGGCTACACCTTC | CATARESQGYGYTF | 14 | TRBV10-3 | . | . | TRBJ1-2
TGCAGCGTTGAAGATAACGAGAGACAGCCACAGTTCTTC | CSVEDNERQPQFF | 13 | TRBV29-1 | . | . | TRBJ2-1
TGTGCCAGCAGCCAAAAAGGGGCAGGGGGCTATGACAATGAGCAGTTCTTC | CASSQKGAGGYDNEQFF | 17 | TRBV4-2 | TRBD1 | once | TRBJ2-1
TGCAGCGTGACTCGGGACAGAAATGGCTACACCTTC | CSVTRDRNGYTF | 12 | TRBV29-1 | TRBD1 | . | TRBJ1-2
TGCGCCAGCAGTGGGACAGGGCGAGAGACCCAGTACTTC | CASSGTGRETQYF | 13 | TRBV5-1 | TRBD1 | . | TRBJ2-5